This T cell receptor (beta chain) is drawn from a study of a mutant IDH1 vaccine in newly diagnosed glioma. Across the study: Vaccine administration was initiated 4-6 weeks following radiotherapy alone, or with temozolomide cycles. Sex distribution of treated patients was approximately 60% male and about 38% female; mean age was roughly 37 years.

The CDR3 covers 13 residues. The V gene's germline CDR1 is MNHEY and CDR2 SVGAGI. V lost 6 bases to trimming and J lost 1 base, with 9 bases between them. Time point indicated: week 11, during vaccination. Doses comprised 300 ug of mutant IDH1 20-mer peptide each, plus topical imiquimod. About this clone: As yet, its antigen is unknown.

Profiling relied on immunoSEQ multiplex PCR, and the TCRdb table lists in-frame clones only, not all of them. This sample has about 64,000 clones; roughly 80% occur once, and the top ten carry roughly 9.5%. The clonotype comes from a woman aged 45-65 years with glioma. The source material was PBMCs, sampled from a glioma patient whose treatment included an IDH1 peptide vaccine. The V and J genes are TRBV6-5 and TRBJ1-2; tentatively, D is TRBD1 (6 bases). The CDR3 DNA follows: TGTGCCAGCAGGAGGACAGTTAACTATGGCTACACCTTC. The encoded protein is CASRRTVNYGYTF.